The following is a T cell receptor (beta chain) sequence with its context. Its binding antigen is unknown. Base qualities are missing; no much larger clone stands one base away. In Seattle, one collaborating source enrolled patients while the infection was active and tracked those patients longitudinally over the course of disease. Each collaborating institution followed its own protocols to collect whole blood in K2EDTA tubes. For TCRbeta analysis, collaborators shipped samples as frozen whole blood, isolated PBMCs, or DNA extracted from either of those sample types. The sample comes from a study of blood T cell repertoires in COVID-19 (TCRdb year 2020). Regarding the study in general: Samples covering the acute and convalescent phases of COVID-19 were provided by collaborators in the United States, Italy and Spain. The material from the prospective study consisted of cDNA or gDNA derived from T cells, B-cell-depleted T cells, or PBMCs. The dataset comprised deeply sampled blood TCRbeta repertoires from subjects exposed to, actively infected with, or recovered from COVID-19. The repertoires were released in a freely available public database meant as a resource for research on the immune response to SARS-CoV-2. The samples were drawn from two sources: the first 160 participants of the ongoing ImmuneRACE study, and 1,200 or so subjects contributed by 6 global collaborators. A de-identified subject ID, COVID-19 status, age in years and sex were almost always included in the sample metadata. Where available, HLA class I and class II types were taken from metadata supplied by the sample provider and were not determined by assay-based typing. On the study overall, not on this receptor specifically: Clinical and demographic metadata were provided uncurated, with the amount varying by source and participant.

Reading from cysteine to phenylalanine, the CDR3 counts 16 amino acids. Left in the record is the CDR3 DNA by itself, 48 bases read in frame from the first base. Unmatched junction bases come to 5, with V trimmed by 0 bases and J by 4 bases. Sequences LNHNV (CDR1) and YYDKDF (CDR2) are obtained from the germline V gene (reference sequence). The immunoSEQ Assay, a bias-controlled multiplex PCR, was used to amplify TCRbeta CDR3 regions from genomic DNA. For the original study's pipeline: The number of nucleated cells in each sample was estimated from the amplification of reference gene primers within the assay. To quantify the absolute abundance of each unique TCRbeta CDR3 rearrangement, sequence reads were collapsed and filtered. For each sample, productive Simpson clonality was calculated as the square root of Simpson's diversity index over productive rearrangements. The immuneACCESS repertoire file appears here via TCRdb, limited to in-frame rearrangements. These files lack a portion of the clones; in checked studies, under half of the deficit traces to unresolved V genes, and the cause of the others is not known. V and J calls and clone size come straight from that table; D and trimming were deduced from the DNA. This sample has about 170,000 clones in its table, and roughly four fifths of those were observed once. 2.5% to 3% of the sample comes from the top ten.

The sequenced material came from peripheral blood. The clonotype comes from an elderly woman with COVID-19, enrolled during active disease. Rearrangement joined TRBV15 to TRBJ2-2, and TRBD2 aligns with 7 junction nucleotides. The CDR3: CATSRDASGPTGELFF. The base sequence is TGTGCCACCAGCAGAGATGCTAGCGGACCCACCGGGGAGCTGTTTTTT.